This T cell receptor (beta chain) came from a study of T cells expressing NK-cell markers. Study-level background: Obtained from sorted CD3+CD56+NKG2C+, CD3+CD56+NKG2C- and CD3+CD56-NKG2C+ T cells were the TCR beta repertoires.

In germline, CDR1 is SGHRS, CDR2 YFSETQ. The length of the CDR3 is 15 residues. With regard to this clonotype: The antigen is undetermined.

Scientists made TCR beta cDNA using 5'RACE template switching with UMIs. TCRdb re-called the 5' RACE reads, yielding one record per CDR3 amino acid sequence without DNA. With approximately 550,000 distinct CDR3 sequences in the sample, the ten largest clones hold around 4%. Notes on the study in general: Certain NKG2C+ T cell clones were expanded, and their HCMV specificity remained unclear.

This TCR was recovered from a man between 18 and 29 years old in good health. This chain links TRBV5-1 with TRBJ2-3; the D gene TCRdb calls, TRBD1, cannot be checked with no DNA. The sequenced sample consisted of blood T cells: a sorted CD56 or NKG2C T cell subset, CD4+ or CD8+ T cells, or bulk PBMC T cells (not recorded which). This CDR3 is CASRRSGQTSDTQYF. Combining the CDR3 with reference TRBV5-1 and TRBJ2-3 gives the whole variable domain KAGVTQTPRYLIKTRGQQVTLSCSPISGHRSVSWYQQTPGQGLQFLFEYFSETQRNKGNFPGRFSGRQFSNSRSEMNVSTLELGDSALYLCASRRSGQTSDTQYFGPGTRLTVL.